These 8 T cell receptor beta chains share one sample of origin, sequenced in a study of cytomegalovirus exposure and HLA in healthy donors (dated by TCRdb to between 2016 and 2019). The library relied on the immunoSEQ multiplex PCR assay. For the multiplex PCR, a mixture combining 60 forward primers for TCR Vbeta segments and 13 reverse primers for TCR Jbeta segments was used. TCRdb mirrors the immuneACCESS table, restricted to in-frame sequences. Some clones are absent from its copies; in checked studies, under half trace to an unresolved V gene, and the reason for the others is unknown. The sample contains about 160,000 clones, over 65% of them found a single time. Together, the top ten hold around 3.1% of the sample. The sequenced sample consisted of PBMCs. All receptors come from a woman in her thirties or forties in good health and CMV-seronegative.

This clone occurred once. The V and J genes are TRBV2 and TRBJ2-2, with 10 bases that match TRBD1. The CDR3 spans 17 residues. Germline V CDR1 and CDR2: SNHLY, FYNNEI. V trimming: 2 bases; J trimming: 4 bases; junction bases outside the gene matches: 7. The CDR3 coding sequence is TGTGCCAGCAGTGAACGATTGAGGACAGGGGGCACCGGGGAGCTGTTTTTT. It codes for CASSERLRTGGTGELFF.

This clone was seen a single time. The same CDR3 also results from other DNA sequences found in this sample. CDR3 in amino acids: CASSPVASGGADTQYF. DNA of the CDR3: TGCGCCAGCAGCCCCGTGGCTAGTGGGGGGGCAGATACGCAGTATTTT. The chain has TRBV4-1 and TRBJ2-3, with 7 bases that match TRBD2. The CDR3 has 16 amino acids. The germline V gene encodes CDR1 MGHRA and CDR2 YSYEKL. Germline trimming cut 4 bases from V and 4 bases from J; bases unmatched to any gene: 11.

The chain couples TRBV9 to TRBJ1-2, with 7 bases aligning to TRBD1. V was clipped by 1 base and J by 3 bases; unmatched bases: 6. The CDR3 loop spans 15 amino acids. The germline V gene has CDR1 SGDLS and CDR2 YYNGEE. The CDR3 bases are TGTGCCAGCAGCGTAAAGGGGGCGAGGGACTATGGCTACACCTTC. It is translated as CASSVKGARDYGYTF. Full variable domain (remainder filled in from reference TRBV9 and TRBJ1-2): DSGVTQTPKHLITATGQRVTLRCSPRSGDLSVYWYQQSLDQGLQFLIQYYNGEERAKGNILERFSAQQFPDLHSELNLSSLELGDSALYFCASSVKGARDYGYTFGSGTRLTVV.

The V call is TRBV5-1, the J call TRBJ2-3; TRBD2 matches 13 bases. This CDR3 comprises 18 residues. The V gene end was trimmed by 4 bases and the J gene end by 0 bases; junction bases not matched to a gene: 8. Looked up from germline, CDR1 is SGHRS and CDR2 is YFSETQ. The CDR3 is CASSRGLAGAPSTDTQYF. CDR3 DNA sequence: TGCGCCAGCAGCCGTGGACTAGCGGGGGCACCTAGCACAGATACGCAGTATTTT.

V is TRBV19 and J is TRBJ2-7; the match to TRBD1 covers 9 bases. The CDR3 length is 15 residues. The germline V gene encodes CDR1 LNHDA and CDR2 SQIVND (reference sequence). The V gene end was trimmed by 4 bases and the J gene end by 0 bases; junction bases not matched to a gene: 4. The CDR3 sequence: CASSTGTGSSYEQYF. The CDR3 coding sequence is TGTGCCAGTAGTACCGGGACAGGGTCCTCCTACGAGCAGTACTTC. The full variable domain, with the rest looked up from reference TRBV19 and TRBJ2-7, is DGGITQSPKYLFRKEGQNVTLSCEQNLNHDAMYWYRQDPGQGLRLIYYSQIVNDFQKGDIAEGYSVSREKKESFPLTVTSAQKNPTAFYLCASSTGTGSSYEQYFGPGTRLTVT.

The chain couples TRBV6-5 to TRBJ2-2, with a possible D match to TRBD1 (6 bases). This CDR3 contains 15 residues. Germline V CDR1 and CDR2: MNHEY, SVGAGI. The V end was cut by 7 bases, the J end by 4 bases, with 16 bases between. CDR3 region: CASTKRQVGTGELFF. CDR3 DNA sequence: TGTGCCAGCACAAAACGACAGGTCGGCACCGGGGAGCTGTTTTTT.

The rearrangement links TRBV10-3 to TRBJ1-1; tentative D call: TRBD1 (5 bases). This CDR3 comprises 14 residues. V gave up 4 bases and J gave up 3 bases, with 12 bases separating them. Germline-derived CDR1 and CDR2 are ENHRY and SYGVKD. CDR3 sequence (DNA): TGTGCCATCAGTGGGACAAACACCTACACTGAAGCTTTCTTT. It yields the protein CAISGTNTYTEAFF.

This clone came up once. Within the sample, other DNA sequences also encode this same CDR3. This chain connects TRBV28 to TRBJ2-7, with D possibly matching TRBD1 (6 bases). Germline loops: CDR1 MDHEN, CDR2 SYDVKM. V lost 4 bases, J lost 1 base, and 11 bases lay in between. There are 14 residues in the CDR3. The chain's CDR3 is CASSYGGGSYEQYF. The CDR3 region has the DNA TGTGCCAGCAGTTATGGGGGCGGATCCTACGAGCAGTACTTC.